The 17 T cell receptor beta chains in this list originate from one sample, sequenced in a study of T cells in Graves' hyperthyroidism and ophthalmopathy. RNA transcripts yielded amplified TCR beta CDR3 regions. Carried out on the TCR CDR3, a first-round RT-PCR used the HTBI primer set. MiXCR was run by TCRdb on the multiplex PCR reads, yielding one entry per CDR3 protein. The sample shows approximately 150,000 distinct CDR3 sequences, around 8.9% of them seen only once. Sequencing used blood. These receptors all come from a woman between 18 and 29 years old with Graves' hyperthyroidism that later progressed to Graves' ophthalmopathy.

There are many counts of this clonotype. This sequence joins TRBV19 and TRBJ2-1; D is perhaps TRBD1 or TRBD2 (6 bases each). The CDR3 contains 15 residues. Germline V lookup: CDR1 LNHDA, CDR2 SQIVND (reference sequence). The V end was cut by 5 bases, the J end by 0 bases, with 11 bases between. CDR3 nucleotide sequence: TGTGCCAGTAGTTCGGGGGCCCCCTCCTACAATGAGCAGTTCTTC. Translating it yields CASSSGAPSYNEQFF.

The chain combines TRBV6-1 with TRBJ2-7; D is uncertain. CDR1 and CDR2 (germline): MNHNS, SASEGT. V lost 5 bases to trimming and J lost 2 bases, with 13 bases between them. The length of the CDR3 is 14 residues. The CDR3 DNA reads as TGTGCCAGCAGTTTCGTAGGGCAGACCTACGAGCAGTACTTC. This sequence encodes CASSFVGQTYEQYF.

At least ten counts were recorded for this clonotype. This rearrangement joins TRBV11-2 to TRBJ1-4, with D possibly TRBD1 on 5 matching bases. Trimming cost V 5 bases and J 0 bases, with 16 bases left between them. The CDR3 consists of 17 residues. The germline V gene has CDR1 SGHAT and CDR2 FQNNGV. CDR3 nucleotide sequence: TGTGCCAGCAGCCTTCCCACGGGGGACGCAACTAATGAAAAACTGTTTTTT. It codes for CASSLPTGDATNEKLFF.

This clonotype came up a few times. This may come from a read error, since a much larger clone is one base off. This is likely a read error, given that the CDR3 carries no conserved phenylalanine or tryptophan at its end. This chain connects TRBV27 to TRBJ2-7; D is uncertain. The germline V gene has CDR1 MNHEY and CDR2 SMNVEV (reference sequence). There are 14 residues in the CDR3. Trimming took 3 bases from V and 2 from J, leaving 11 bases between them. The CDR3 protein is CASSLKGWAYEQYL. In nucleotides, the CDR3 is TGTGCCAGCAGTTTGAAGGGTTGGGCCTACGAGCAGTACCTC.

The chain joins TRBV4-1 to TRBJ1-2; D gene ambiguous. V lost 0 bases and J lost 0, with 11 bases in between. Germline V gives CDR1 MGHRA, CDR2 YSYEKL. This CDR3 is 16 amino acids long. In DNA form, the CDR3 reads TGCGCCAGCAGCCAAGATCATACCAGGACTAACTATGGCTACACCTTC. Translated: CASSQDHTRTNYGYTF.

This clonotype was counted ten times or more. The V gene is TRBV7-9, the J gene TRBJ2-3; D remains unclear. V lost 7 bases and J lost 1, with 9 bases in between. The CDR3 has 13 amino acids. CDR1 is SEHNR and CDR2 is FQNEAQ in the germline V gene (reference sequence). Here the CDR3 reads CASTGARTDTQYF. The CDR3 region has the DNA TGTGCCAGCACTGGCGCCCGCACAGATACGCAGTATTTT.

With regard to this clonotype: This may be a read error, as it is one base from a much larger clone. This is likely a read error, given that the CDR3 carries no conserved phenylalanine or tryptophan at its end. The V call is TRBV4-1, the J call TRBJ1-5; no clear D. Germline-derived CDR1 and CDR2 are MGHRA and YSYEKL. The CDR3 totals 13 residues. V shed 1 base and J shed 7 bases, with 8 bases lying between them. CDR3 sequence (DNA): TGCGCCAGCAGCCAAGTCGGAATCCAGCCCCAGCATCTT. Its translation: CASSQVGIQPQHL.

This clonotype has more than one count but fewer than ten. The chain is built from TRBV5-1 and TRBJ2-1; 7 bases agree with TRBD2. The CDR3 length is 16 residues. Germline CDR1 SGHRS, CDR2 YFSETQ. V lost 4 bases to trimming and J lost 6 bases; unmatched junction nucleotides: 13. CDR3 sequence reads: CASSPGGGSTGNEQFF. The DNA of the CDR3 is TGCGCCAGCAGCCCGGGGGGAGGCTCCACAGGCAATGAGCAGTTCTTC.

This clonotype was counted at least ten times. This chain connects TRBV7-2 to TRBJ2-5, with 10 bases fitting TRBD1. Germline CDR1 SGHTA, CDR2 FQGNSA. The CDR3 is 16 residues long. The V segment lost 3 bases and the J segment 6 bases; nucleotides outside the gene matches: 10. CDR3: CASSLAGTGAGKTQYF. The CDR3 nucleotides are TGTGCCAGCAGCTTGGCCGGGACAGGGGCTGGAAAGACCCAGTACTTC.

Many counts were recorded for this clonotype. The chain employs TRBV3-1 and TRBJ2-7, with TRBD2 matching 7 bases. With V trimmed by 4 bases and J by 0 bases, 9 bases remained unmatched. Germline-derived CDR1 and CDR2 are LGHDT and YNNKEL (reference sequence). This CDR3 has 16 amino acids. DNA for the CDR3: TGTGCCAGCAGCCCAAGGGCCGAGCGGGGCTCCTACGAGCAGTACTTC. Encoded protein: CASSPRAERGSYEQYF.

This clonotype was observed at least ten times. The chain is built from TRBV7-2 and TRBJ2-7, with 9 bases identical to TRBD1. Unmatched junction bases numbered 5, after V lost 5 bases and J lost 3 bases. The length of the CDR3 is 14 residues. Germline CDR1 is SGHTA and CDR2 is FQGNSA. CDR3 region: CASSPRQGGYEQYF. CDR3 DNA: TGTGCCAGCAGCCCCCGACAGGGGGGCTACGAGCAGTACTTC.

Ten or more counts support this clonotype. The J gene is TRBJ1-5, the V gene TRBV28, with a weak D call TRBD1 (6 bases). V lost 2 bases to trimming and J lost 4 bases, with 12 bases between them. Germline CDR1 is MDHEN and CDR2 is SYDVKM. This CDR3 spans 15 amino acids. CDR3 coding DNA: TGTGCCAGCAGTTTAGGGACAATGAGGAATCAGCCCCAGCATTTT. Encoded protein: CASSLGTMRNQPQHF. The full variable domain, rest sourced from reference TRBV28 and TRBJ1-5, is DVKVTQSSRYLVKRTGEKVFLECVQDMDHENMFWYRQDPGLGLRLIYFSYDVKMKEKGDIPEGYSVSREKKERFSLILESASTNQTSMYLCASSLGTMRNQPQHFGDGTRLSIL.

This clonotype appeared many times. This chain connects TRBV6-5 to TRBJ1-2; D perhaps matches TRBD1 (5 bases). Trimming took 2 bases from V and 3 from J, leaving 13 bases between them. Germline V lookup: CDR1 MNHEY, CDR2 SVGAGI. CDR3 size: 15 residues. CDR3 DNA sequence: TGTGCCAGCAGTTACAAGGGAGGGGACTACTATGGCTACACCTTC. Protein product: CASSYKGGDYYGYTF.

This clonotype was detected ten times or more. The chain joins TRBV19 to TRBJ2-7, with D possibly being TRBD2 (5 bases). Germline CDR1 and CDR2: LNHDA and SQIVND (reference sequence). V lost 0 bases and J lost 1, with 19 bases in between. The CDR3 totals 18 residues. CDR3 nucleotides: TGTGCCAGTAGTATAGAAGCCAGCGGTAGGCAGAAATCCTACGAGCAGTACTTC. Translating it yields CASSIEASGRQKSYEQYF.

In this sample, this clonotype turned up a few times. The rearrangement joins TRBV5-6 to TRBJ1-4, with TRBD1 identical over 10 bases. Germline CDR1 SGHDT, CDR2 YYEEEE. V lost 4 bases and J lost 7; bases outside the gene matches: 4. The CDR3 spans 14 residues. The CDR3 spells CASSPTGGFEKLFF. For the CDR3, the DNA is TGTGCCAGCAGCCCGACAGGGGGCTTTGAAAAACTGTTTTTT.

This clonotype was recorded at least ten times. This chain uses TRBV7-3 with TRBJ2-6; D remains ambiguous. The CDR3 covers 15 residues. Germline V gene data show CDR1 as SGHTA and CDR2 as FQGTGA. V lost 3 bases to trimming and J lost 4 bases, with 10 bases between them. Written as DNA, the CDR3 is TGTGCCAGCAGCTTCGCCGGCGACGGGGCCAACGTCCTGACTTTC. Its translation: CASSFAGDGANVLTF.

At least ten counts were recorded for this clonotype. V and J are TRBV7-3 and TRBJ2-1; D unclear. The CDR3 sequence is 14 residues long. Germline V CDR1 and CDR2: SGHTA, FQGTGA. Trimming took off 5 bases at V and 5 bases at J, with 13 bases between the two ends. The CDR3 protein is CASSRSGGHNEQFF. The CDR3 DNA follows: TGTGCCAGCAGCCGATCGGGTGGCCACAATGAGCAGTTCTTC.